The T cell receptor (beta chain) under discussion was sequenced for a study of control samples from healthy donors and cancer patients. V was shortened by 5 bases and J by 5 bases, with 12 bases between the two germline ends. CDR1 LGHDT and CDR2 YNNKEL come from the germline V gene (reference sequence). CDR3 length: 13 residues. Profiled with immunoSEQ multiplex PCR; TCRdb holds only in-frame clones, not every one. Among tens of thousands of clones listed, about 88% were seen once. The chain uses TRBV3-1 (or the pseudogene TRBV3-2) and TRBJ2-5, with no clear D. The source of this sequence is a woman aged 55-75 years in good health. Sequenced sample: blood. The CDR3 here is CASSSVVGETQYF. The CDR3 region has the DNA TGTGCCAGCAGCAGCGTAGTGGGGGAGACCCAGTACTTC.